This T cell receptor (delta chain) is drawn from a study of human gamma delta and Vdelta1 T cells. The study's findings and limits: Reportedly, Delta One T cells were polyclonal and broadly targeted acute myeloid leukemia.

CDR3 length: 25 amino acids. CDR1 is TSWWSYY, CDR2 QGS, per germline. Trimming pared 0 bases from V and 0 bases from J, leaving 38 bases between. Concerning this clone itself: Its antigen is undetermined.

TCRdb re-called the PCR reads via CATT. The sample records about 6,500 delta-chain clones, approximately 40% being singletons. Material for sequencing was Vdelta1 gamma-delta T cells from blood grown in culture (DOT cells). The origin of this receptor is a human donor in good health. The genes are TRDV1 and TRDJ1; a weak D match, TRDD3 (8 bases). CDR3 amino acids: CALGELVGLPNGVLLGALYTDKLIF. The CDR3 DNA sequence: TGTGCTCTTGGGGAACTAGTCGGTCTTCCTAACGGAGTTTTACTGGGGGCCCTATACACCGATAAACTCATCTTT.